What follows are 3 T cell receptor beta chains derived from one specimen sequenced in a study of blood T cells in healthy people across ages. Alongside a J-beta primer mix, a sample-barcoded 5' primer served in a second PCR lasting about 7 to 11 cycles. TCRdb re-analysed the 5' RACE reads in MiXCR, keeping a single row per CDR3 protein. This sample carries around 1,000,000 distinct CDR3 sequences, approximately 26% of them seen once, and the ten largest clones take approximately 0.79%. The same specimen was also included in a second study, on T cells of mothers and their children.

The source material was blood. The source of these receptors is a girl aged 2 to 9 in good health.

The chain employs TRBV7-3 and TRBJ2-6, with 8 bases matching TRBD1. The CDR3 loop spans 18 amino acids. With 5 bases clipped from V and 0 bases from J, the junction kept 9 bases outside the gene matches. CDR1 is SGHTA, CDR2 FQGTGA, per germline. The CDR3 reads CASSATGGQYSGANVLTF. In DNA, the CDR3 is TGTGCCAGCAGCGCCACAGGGGGACAATACTCTGGGGCCAACGTCCTGACTTTC.

The V gene is TRBV28, the J gene TRBJ1-5; D is uncertain. V was cut by 6 bases and J by 2 bases, with 14 bases left in between. The CDR3 is 15 amino acids. Germline V CDR1 and CDR2: MDHEN, SYDVKM. CDR3 region: CASSRVGLGNQPQHF. For the CDR3, the DNA is TGTGCCAGCAGCCGAGTGGGGTTAGGCAATCAGCCCCAGCATTTT.

This sequence joins TRBV24-1 and TRBJ2-3, with no clear D. With 0 bases removed from V and 5 bases from J, the gap between germline ends came to 8 bases. The CDR3 is made up of 14 amino acids. The V gene's germline CDR1 is KGHDR and CDR2 SFDVKD. CDR3 protein: CATSDLGPEDTQYF. The CDR3 DNA reads TGTGCCACCAGTGATTTGGGGCCCGAAGATACGCAGTATTTT.